This T cell receptor (beta chain) emerged from a study of cytomegalovirus exposure and HLA in healthy donors (dated by TCRdb to 2017 to 2019). Regarding the research as a whole: In an earlier analysis of roughly 590 of the donors, about 260 Gb of sequence data and 100 million or so unique TCR beta sequences from 150 million to 200 million T cells were reported. To predict cytomegalovirus infection status, the study brought together high-throughput TCR immunosequencing, statistical association of individual TCRs with disease status, and machine learning. In a later analysis, previously published TCR beta repertoires from 600 to 850 donors were re-analyzed and high-resolution HLA genotyping was added so that TCR occurrence patterns could be studied. In a later genetic analysis, genome-wide SNP genotypes for about three fifths of the roughly 670 donors were used, and that subset was treated as a discovery cohort. HLA typing included class I and class II loci at four-digit resolution. An earlier analysis of some 600 of the donors applied high-throughput TCR beta sequencing to assess whether each TCR beta V gene segment acted as functional or pseudogenic. On average, roughly 250,000 unique TCR beta nucleotide sequences were sequenced per donor among more than 350 genotyped donors of the cohort, with roughly 18% of those sequences being non-productive. The study used immunosequencing to profile the T cell repertoires of under 700 subjects and linked those repertoires to cytomegalovirus serostatus. Rather than using new phenotypic data, the later analysis identified candidate immune exposures from TCR beta sequences and from how often those sequences occurred across donors. Along with the approximately 600-subject first cohort, a separate validation cohort of around 120 different subjects was used. An early release covering roughly 640 HLA-typed donors comprised around 300 gigabases of sequencing data and around 80 million unique TCR sequences. The number of donors typed differed by locus, with about 629-640 for A, B, C, DRB1 and DQB1, 522 for DQA1, 600 to 610 for DPA1, and some 470 for DPB1. Donor age, sex, ethnicity and CMV serostatus were compiled alongside the repertoire data. The aim of the study was to test whether cataloging public T cell receptors could identify signatures of past pathogen exposure. A handful of DR-DQ haplotypes were handled as single units for association and clustering because linkage in the cohort was strong. All discovery cohort repertoires had been generated on a single sequencing platform. The genetic ancestry cluster associated with self-reported Caucasian donors included roughly 84% of the approximately 430 genotyped donors. The paper's findings and limits, for the study overall: Some IMGT-functional V segments, including TRBV6-2 and TRBV6-3, could not be distinguished by the 87-base-pair reads and were therefore excluded. A later analysis reported that several top co-occurrence clusters appeared linked to parvovirus B19, influenza, CMV and Epstein-Barr virus. A further reported finding was that TCR beta sequences accurately predicted the HLA-A and HLA-B alleles for most subjects in the first cohort. An association between a missense DCLRE1C variant and V-gene and J-gene trimming of TCR beta chains was found in a later genetic analysis and replicated in an independent cohort. In a later genetic analysis, fewer N-insertions in productive TCRs were reported among donors in an Asian-associated ancestry cluster than the approximately 630-donor mean. According to the authors, the approach could potentially be generalized to other disease states and immunological phenotypes. Most TCR sequences were observed very rarely across donors, whereas some public TCRs were present in many individuals. Immune exposure information for the cohort was limited to CMV serostatus. Compared with equally common non-associated chains, HLA-associated TCR beta chains in a later analysis were more clonally expanded and had lower generation probabilities. Because HLA typing was unavailable for some donors at each locus, only the typed subset was used in association tests. A total of 150 to 200 TCR beta chains were listed by the study as associated with cytomegalovirus. Roughly uniform sequencing depth across donors was assumed in presence/absence analyses, although this assumption may not hold. Only TCR beta chains were sequenced in this cohort, and the absence of alpha or paired-chain data limited detectable features. Correlated functional status among segregating V segments might be attributable to linkage disequilibrium, but an unknown experimental factor could not be ruled out. In an earlier analysis of about 540 of the donors, most TCR beta V segments were observed in productive rearrangements about 90% or about 30% of the time, broadly matching IMGT annotations. A group of highly shared sequence variants was considered likely to be a technical artifact of the sequencing pipeline. Over 15 rarely observed V segments, including chromosome 9 orphons, were excluded from the earlier analysis of a few hundred of the donors because counts were too low. In vitro tests confirmed that a few of the cytomegalovirus-associated TCR beta chains recognize cytomegalovirus antigens. In a later analysis, TCR association rates were found to vary across HLA loci, with the most associated TCRs seen for DRB1 alleles and the fewest for HLA-C alleles. In a later analysis, most CMV-associated TCR beta chains were found to appear HLA-restricted, with HLA associations seemingly driven largely by CMV exposure. At a false discovery rate of 0.05, a later analysis linked 16,951 TCR beta sequences to specific HLA alleles. Cytomegalovirus status was reported to be diagnosed by the classifier with high specificity and sensitivity in both the original and validation cohorts. When HLA alleles, especially DR and DQ, strongly co-occurred, TCR associations were difficult to assign to individual alleles.

The cohort was made up of several hundred healthy bone marrow donors. All cohort members were sampled while nominally healthy, although unrecorded immune exposures were likely present. The donor was CMV seropositive and belonged to the group of 250 to 300 seropositive cohort members. Each donor provided a peripheral blood sample, and peripheral blood mononuclear cells were used for TCR beta sequencing. The Qiagen DNeasy Blood Extraction Kit was used to extract genomic DNA from the blood cell samples. With regard to this clone: Its antigen remains undetermined. Within one base of it there is no much larger clone, and no base qualities were kept.

Preparation of the library involved the immunoSEQ multiplex PCR assay. The multiplex PCR relied on a mix of 60 forward primers for TCR Vbeta segments and 13 reverse primers for TCR Jbeta segments. The CDR3 region of rearranged TCR beta genes was amplified from genomic DNA by a multiplex PCR assay. Amplified TCR beta libraries were sequenced as 87-base-pair reads on the Illumina HiSeq System. In the source study's methods: Across the 700 or so repertoires, a later analysis counted some 80 million unique TCR beta chains, 9 million to 14 million of which were shared by at least two donors. Raw reads were error-corrected and collapsed into unique sequences by a nearest-neighbor algorithm in which closely related sequences were merged to remove PCR and sequencing errors. V, D and J gene segments were assigned by aligning CDR3 sequences to IMGT reference sequences. Each retained sequence needed at least a six-nucleotide match to both a V gene segment and a J gene segment. Rearrangements were classified as productive when the CDR3 lacked stop codons and remained in frame with V and J, and all other rearrangements were classified as non-productive. CDR3 was defined according to IMGT convention as the region running from the second conserved V-encoded cysteine to the conserved J-encoded phenylalanine. In an earlier analysis of around 570 of the donors, sequences lacking an unambiguous match to a single V gene segment were excluded. In an earlier analysis of 587 of the donors, a V segment was called functional when productive rearrangements were above 56.7%, and segregating when the standard deviation between donors exceeded 5%. A statistical classification framework was built to diagnose cytomegalovirus status from the catalog of TCR beta chain sequences. In a later analysis, TCR nucleotide sequences were compared against IMGT/GENE-DB human TR gene sequences so that V and J genes could be assigned. A later analysis assigned CDR3 sequences and most-parsimonious VDJ recombination scenarios with the TCRdist pipeline. In a later analysis, each TCR beta chain was defined by its CDR3 amino acid sequence together with its V-gene family, and reads lacking a unique V-gene family were excluded. To address suspected cross-contamination and a sequencing artifact, a later analysis removed several hundred highly shared, low-generation-probability nucleotide sequences. In a later analysis, a clonal expansion index was calculated for each public chain from normalized within-repertoire ranks of inferred template counts. In a later analysis, generation probabilities were computed using a VDJ recombination model fitted to out-of-frame rearrangements, and the results were checked against IGoR. In a later analysis, hypergeometric tests were used to score TCR-TCR, TCR-HLA and TCR-CMV co-occurrence, with a repertoire-size bias correction applied to TCR pairs. A later analysis estimated false discovery rates by permuting HLA or CMV assignments 20 times. In a later analysis, co-occurring TCRs were grouped using DBSCAN, with TCRdist sequence similarity added in when clustering inside HLA-allele-positive subsets. Repertoires with fewer than 30,000 or more than 120,000 public chains, plus five repertoires with anomalous nucleotide sharing, were excluded from co-occurrence clustering. TCRdb carries this immuneACCESS record with in-frame sequences only. Its versions omit some clonotypes, under half of them owing to an unresolved V gene in the studies checked, with the rest unexplained. V, J and clone size derive from that table, while D and trimming were established from the DNA sequence. The sample table records some 120,000 clones; 77% of these occur just once. The ten top clones hold around 5.8% of the sample.

CDR1 and CDR2 are read off the germline V gene as SNHLY and FYNNEI. The cysteine opens and the phenylalanine closes a CDR3 of 14 amino acids. Solely the CDR3 DNA is kept, with 42 bases framed from the first base. At the junction V is shortened by 7 bases and J by 6 bases, with 19 bases in between. The chain was built from TRBV2 and TRBJ2-7; a tentative D match to TRBD2 spans 5 bases. The sequence was obtained from a man aged 18 to 30 in good health and CMV-seropositive. The sequenced sample was PBMCs. The nucleotides read TGTGCCAGCACCCATGACCAGGTTGGAGGCGAGCAGTACTTC. Translated, it gives CASTHDQVGGEQYF.